In this sample, the clone carrying this T cell receptor (beta chain) turned up many times. The record originates from a study of molecular identifiers for immune sequencing clone quantification. Germline CDR1 and CDR2: SGHKS and YYEKEE (reference sequence). The CDR3 consists of 15 residues. Trimming took off 0 bases at V and 2 bases at J, with 12 bases between the two ends. TCRdb itself ran the PCR reads through MiXCR, one entry per CDR3 protein. The profile shows some 93,000 distinct CDR3 sequences, around 23% of them singletons. This TCR derives from a human donor in good health. Some libraries in this study had Jurkat cell RNA spiked in. The sequencing input was naive CD8+ T cells from blood, with Jurkat cell RNA spiked in. Subset indicated: FACS-sorted CD8+CD4-CCR7+CD45RA+ naive T cells. The V and J genes are TRBV5-5 and TRBJ2-7; no firm D call. This CDR3 reads CASSLGQTRTYEQYF. The CDR3 DNA follows: TGTGCCAGCAGCTTGGGGCAGACAAGGACCTACGAGCAGTACTTC.